The T cell receptor beta chain under discussion was sequenced for a study of cytomegalovirus exposure and HLA in healthy donors. About the study: Among the 350 to 400 donors who were genotyped, about 84% fell in the genetic ancestry cluster that is associated with self-reported Caucasian donors.

PCR was performed using 60 Vbeta and 13 Jbeta primers. Profiling relied on immunoSEQ multiplex PCR, and the TCRdb table lists in-frame clones only, not all of them. The sample has about 74,000 clones, 60% to 75% seen once. The CDR3 is 12 residues long. Trimming took off 7 bases at V and 7 bases at J, with 13 bases between the two ends. Germline V CDR1 and CDR2: MNHEY, SVGAGI. This clone showed up just a few times. The specimen was PBMCs. The receptor was isolated from a woman aged 40-49 years in good health and CMV-seropositive. This chain uses TRBV6-5 with TRBJ1-1; no clear D gene. CDR3 in amino acids: CASTSTGSEAFF. CDR3 in DNA: TGTGCCAGCACCTCAACGGGGAGTGAAGCTTTCTTT.